These 28 T cell receptor beta chains were all obtained from the same sample, sequenced in a study of cytomegalovirus exposure and HLA in healthy donors. Primers for the PCR totalled 60 Vbeta and 13 Jbeta. Clones were read by immunoSEQ multiplex PCR, and TCRdb kept only the in-frame ones, dropping some. The sample lists 150,000 to 200,000 clones; about 78% were seen once. Sequenced input: PBMCs. These receptors originate from a man aged 35-49 years in good health and CMV-seronegative.

The J gene is TRBJ2-7, the V gene TRBV2; possibly TRBD2 for D (6 bases). CDR1 is SNHLY and CDR2 is FYNNEI in the germline V gene. The CDR3 is 15 residues long. Trimming left V 2 bases short and J 2 bases short, with 13 bases between. CDR3 loop: CASSERGGPAYEQYF. The CDR3 nucleotides are TGTGCCAGCAGTGAAAGAGGAGGGCCTGCCTACGAGCAGTACTTC. The whole variable domain, remainder taken from reference TRBV2 and TRBJ2-7, is EPEVTQTPSHQVTQMGQEVILRCVPISNHLYFYWYRQILGQKVEFLVSFYNNEISEKSEIFDDQFSVERPDGSNFTLKIRSTKLEDSAMYFCASSERGGPAYEQYFGPGTRLTVT.

V and J are TRBV7-8 and TRBJ2-7; D unresolved. V was pared by 1 base and J by 1 base, with 14 bases between. This CDR3 contains 16 residues. Germline assignment: CDR1 SGHVS and CDR2 FQNEAQ. Here the CDR3 DNA reads TGTGCCAGCAGCTTAGATCAGGTTCTTTTATCCTACGAGCAGTACTTC. Protein sequence: CASSLDQVLLSYEQYF. The variable domain in full, with the rest retrieved from reference TRBV7-8 and TRBJ2-7, is GAGVSQSPRYKVAKRGQDVALRCDPISGHVSLFWYQQALGQGPEFLTYFQNEAQLDKSGLPSDRFFAERPEGSVSTLKIQRTQQEDSAVYLCASSLDQVLLSYEQYFGPGTRLTVT.

The chain recombines TRBV18 with TRBJ1-1; 8 nucleotides line up with TRBD1. V shed 3 bases, J shed 0 bases, and the junction held 12 bases outside the gene matches. The CDR3 has 18 amino acids. Germline V CDR1 and CDR2: KGHSH, LQKENI. CDR3 loop: CASSPGTGSYGMNTEAFF. CDR3 nucleotides: TGTGCCAGCTCACCCGGGACAGGCTCGTATGGCATGAACACTGAAGCTTTCTTT.

The chain combines TRBV11-3 with TRBJ2-2; maybe TRBD2 (6 bases). Germline assignment: CDR1 SGHNT and CDR2 YENEEA. CDR3 length equals 14 residues. V lost 8 bases, J lost 1 base, and 11 bases lay in between. CDR3 DNA: TGTGCCAGCGCGGGAAGGATGAACACCGGGGAGCTGTTTTTT. Protein sequence: CASAGRMNTGELFF.

The genes are TRBV5-4 and TRBJ2-1; 8 bases agree with TRBD1. The germline gives CDR1 SGHNT, CDR2 YYREEE (reference sequence). The CDR3 extends over 16 amino acids. Trimming took 3 bases from V and 8 from J; bases not matched to a gene: 13. This CDR3 reads CASSSTYQQGGHEQFF. The CDR3 coding sequence is TGTGCCAGCAGCTCGACATACCAACAGGGGGGCCATGAGCAGTTCTTC.

The CDR3 spells CASSYTGAREQYF. The CDR3 coding sequence is TGTGCCAGCAGTTACACAGGGGCGAGGGAGCAGTACTTC. The chain uses TRBV6-5 and TRBJ2-7; 7 bases agree with TRBD1. The V segment lost 2 bases and the J segment 7 bases; nucleotides outside the gene matches: 5. The CDR3 is 13 residues long. CDR1 and CDR2 (germline): MNHEY, SVGAGI.

The chain combines TRBV10-3 with TRBJ2-7, with 12 bases that match TRBD2. CDR1 and CDR2 from the germline V gene are ENHRY and SYGVKD. This CDR3 region has 15 residues. Trimming at V came to 0 bases and at J to 4 bases, leaving 1 base not matched to a gene. DNA for the CDR3: TGTGCCATCAGTGAGTCAGGACTAGCGGGATACGAGCAGTACTTC. It codes for CAISESGLAGYEQYF.

This clone was recorded only once. The chain recombines TRBV7-2 with TRBJ2-7, with 7 bases aligning to TRBD1. Germline assignment: CDR1 SGHTA and CDR2 FQGNSA. Germline trimming cut 2 bases from V and 5 bases from J; bases unmatched to any gene: 9. The CDR3 is 15 amino acids. The CDR3 DNA reads TGTGCCAGCAGCTTAACCCTTTATGACAGGGACGAGCAGTACTTC. Translated, it gives CASSLTLYDRDEQYF.

The chain combines TRBV19 with TRBJ1-1; tentative D call: TRBD1 (6 bases). Per the germline V gene, CDR1 is LNHDA and CDR2 is SQIVND (reference sequence). This CDR3 has 17 residues. V was shortened by 4 bases and J by 0 bases, with 18 bases between the two germline ends. CDR3 sequence reads: CASSTRQSGTMNTEAFF. The CDR3 nucleotides are TGTGCCAGTAGTACCCGACAGTCGGGGACAATGAACACTGAAGCTTTCTTT.

This clone was seen a single time. V usage is TRBV5-6 and J usage is TRBJ1-2, with 7 bases lining up with TRBD1. V dropped 4 bases and J dropped 8; count of bases not matched to a gene: 11. Germline CDR1 is SGHDT and CDR2 is YYEEEE. This CDR3 spans 14 amino acids. The CDR3 DNA reads as TGTGCCAGCAGCAACGGACAGGCCTTGGGGGGCTACACCTTC. Amino acid sequence: CASSNGQALGGYTF.

The chain carries TRBV27 and TRBJ1-1; D gene uncertain. Trimming left V 2 bases short and J 1 base short, with 8 bases between. CDR1 MNHEY and CDR2 SMNVEV come from the germline V gene (reference sequence). CDR3 length equals 14 residues. Written as DNA, the CDR3 is TGTGCCAGCAGTTTAGTGGCCCCGAACACTGAAGCTTTCTTT. Protein: CASSLVAPNTEAFF.

Comments on this clone: The same CDR3 is also encoded by other DNA sequences in this sample. The rearrangement joins TRBV6-1 to TRBJ1-2, with D unclear. CDR3 size: 12 residues. Trimming pared 0 bases from V and 7 bases from J, leaving 6 bases between. Germline V gene data show CDR1 as MNHNS and CDR2 as SASEGT. As DNA, the CDR3 is TGTGCCAGCAGTGAAGCAACAGTTGGCTACACCTTC. It translates to CASSEATVGYTF.

V and J are TRBV27 and TRBJ2-7, with 7 bases aligning to TRBD2. CDR1 and CDR2 from the germline V gene are MNHEY and SMNVEV (reference sequence). The CDR3 consists of 15 residues. V was clipped by 3 bases and J by 0 bases; unmatched bases: 5. Written as DNA, the CDR3 is TGTGCCAGCAGTTTTACAGCGGGGTACTCCTACGAGCAGTACTTC. It translates to CASSFTAGYSYEQYF.

This chain links TRBV7-2 with TRBJ2-3; maybe TRBD2 (6 bases). This CDR3 has 14 residues. Trimming left V 4 bases short and J 2 bases short, with 10 bases between. Germline V gene lookup returns CDR1 SGHTA and CDR2 FQGNSA. The CDR3 region has the DNA TGTGCCAGCAGCTCGGGACTGTACACAGATACGCAGTATTTT. Translated: CASSSGLYTDTQYF.

The chain uses TRBV5-1 and TRBJ2-1; 12 bases line up with TRBD2. This CDR3 has 17 amino acids. V gave up 2 bases and J gave up 6 bases; unmatched junction bases: 9. CDR1 is SGHRS, CDR2 YFSETQ, per germline. The chain's CDR3 is CASSFRLAGVLGNEQFF. As DNA, the CDR3 is TGCGCCAGCAGCTTCCGACTAGCGGGAGTCTTGGGCAATGAGCAGTTCTTC.

V is TRBV7-4 and J is TRBJ1-5, with 11 bases aligning to TRBD1. CDR3 size: 16 residues. V shed 4 bases, J shed 1 base, and the junction held 3 bases outside the gene matches. Per the germline V gene, CDR1 is SGHVT and CDR2 is SQSDAQ. The CDR3 region has the DNA TGTGCCAGCAGCTGCGGACAGGGGGCCAGCAATCAGCCCCAGCATTTT. The encoded protein is CASSCGQGASNQPQHF.

Note on this clone: At the DNA level, this CDR3 is encoded by other sequences in the same sample as well. The chain uses TRBV5-4 and TRBJ1-1; no clear D gene. The V gene's germline CDR1 is SGHNT and CDR2 YYREEE (reference sequence). This CDR3 has 14 residues. V dropped 4 bases and J dropped 3 bases, with 13 bases sitting between them. CDR3 bases: TGTGCCAGCAGCGGTATTATGCGGGACACTGAAGCTTTCTTT. Its translation is CASSGIMRDTEAFF.

This clone has only a few counts. The chain employs TRBV2 and TRBJ1-4, with no clear D. Germline V gene sequence: CDR1 SNHLY, CDR2 FYNNEI. Trimming left V 6 bases short and J 11 bases short, with 10 bases between. The CDR3 covers 11 residues. The CDR3 DNA reads TGTGCCAGCAGCGTCGCGGCCAAACTGTTTTTT. This encodes CASSVAAKLFF.

The rearrangement uses TRBV30 and TRBJ2-5; tentatively, D is TRBD2 (5 bases). The ends were cut back, 3 bases at V and 0 bases at J, with 14 bases in the middle. The germline V gene encodes CDR1 GTSNPN and CDR2 SVGIG (reference sequence). The CDR3 totals 15 residues. CDR3 region: CAWSAGRAYQETQYF. For the CDR3, the DNA is TGTGCCTGGAGCGCCGGGCGGGCTTACCAAGAGACCCAGTACTTC.

There are a few counts of this clone. This sequence joins TRBV19 and TRBJ2-1; the match to TRBD2 covers 11 bases. Unmatched junction bases numbered 6, after V lost 10 bases and J lost 4 bases. Per the germline V gene, CDR1 is LNHDA and CDR2 is SQIVND (reference sequence). The CDR3 is 14 residues long. CDR3: CATTASGRYNEQFF. The CDR3 DNA sequence: TGTGCCACCACAGCTAGCGGGAGGTACAATGAGCAGTTCTTC.

The chain uses TRBV12-5 and TRBJ2-5, with TRBD2 matching over 7 bases. After removal of 5 bases from V and 3 bases from J, the junction contained 0 bases not matched to a gene. Germline loops: CDR1 LGHNT, CDR2 FRNRAP. The CDR3 length is 12 residues. This CDR3 is CASGGGEETQYF. In DNA, the CDR3 is TGTGCTAGTGGTGGGGGGGAAGAGACCCAGTACTTC.

This chain joins TRBV4-1 and TRBJ1-1; the D is unclear. Per the germline V gene, CDR1 is MGHRA and CDR2 is YSYEKL. The germline V and J ends were trimmed by 0 bases and 0 bases, with 14 bases remaining between them. The CDR3 has 17 residues. CDR3 sequence: CASSQEPASGMNTEAFF. DNA of the CDR3: TGCGCCAGCAGCCAAGAACCCGCTAGCGGGATGAACACTGAAGCTTTCTTT.

This chain links TRBV4-3 with TRBJ2-3; perhaps TRBD1 as D (5 bases). The germline CDR1 and CDR2 sequences are LGHNA and YSLEER. This CDR3 spans 17 amino acids. Trimming left V 0 bases short and J 0 bases short, with 13 bases between. CDR3 bases: TGCGCCAGCAGCCAAGATTACAGGCAGTCGAGCACAGATACGCAGTATTTT. It is translated as CASSQDYRQSSTDTQYF.

The chain links TRBV29-1 to TRBJ1-2; perhaps TRBD1 as D (5 bases). This CDR3 is 12 amino acids long. V lost 4 bases to trimming and J lost 4 bases, with 10 bases between them. Germline CDR1 reads SQVTM; CDR2 reads ANQGSEA. Here the CDR3 reads CSVAREGYGYTF. CDR3 in DNA: TGCAGCGTTGCCAGGGAGGGCTATGGCTACACCTTC.

V is TRBV6-1 and J is TRBJ2-3, with 8 bases matching TRBD1. The germline V gene has CDR1 MNHNS and CDR2 SASEGT. The V and J ends lost 7 bases and 9 bases, in that order; junction bases with no gene match: 3. This CDR3 is built from 11 residues. The CDR3 nucleotides are TGTGCCAGCACCCGGGACAGGACGCAGTATTTT. This gives the protein CASTRDRTQYF.

The genes are TRBV2 and TRBJ2-7; 8 nucleotides match TRBD1. V lost 8 bases, J lost 3 bases, and 3 bases stayed unmatched. This CDR3 contains 12 residues. Germline V gene lookup returns CDR1 SNHLY and CDR2 FYNNEI. CDR3 protein: CASRTGLYEQYF. The CDR3 DNA follows: TGTGCCAGCCGGACAGGGCTCTACGAGCAGTACTTC.

V and J are TRBV19 and TRBJ2-7; 14 nucleotides line up with TRBD2. The ends lost 3 bases at V and 3 bases at J; junction bases unmatched: 4. The CDR3 consists of 16 residues. Germline CDR1 and CDR2: LNHDA and SQIVND (reference sequence). CDR3 protein: CASSIETSGRVYEQYF. CDR3 nucleotides: TGTGCCAGTAGTATTGAGACTAGCGGGAGGGTCTACGAGCAGTACTTC.

The V gene is TRBV7-3, the J gene TRBJ2-3, with TRBD2 matching 7 bases. V shed 0 bases, J shed 4 bases, and the junction held 7 bases outside the gene matches. This CDR3 comprises 16 residues. Germline V gives CDR1 SGHTA, CDR2 FQGTGA. The CDR3 sequence: CASSLTSGRGADTQYF. The CDR3 DNA reads as TGTGCCAGCAGCTTAACGTCGGGGAGGGGCGCAGATACGCAGTATTTT.